This entry concerns a single T cell receptor (beta chain). The healthy adult donors were HIV-negative and reported no recent acute infections or vaccinations. Germline V gene lookup returns CDR1 MNHEY and CDR2 SMNVEV (reference sequence). With V trimmed by 2 bases and J by 1 base, 4 bases remained unmatched. This CDR3 is built from 15 residues. The assay was run at deep level. TCRdb keeps only in-frame clones here, not all; method: immunoSEQ multiplex PCR. The sample holds hundreds of thousands of clones, more than 95% seen once. This record comes from a study of shared clonotypes between healthy human individuals.

The sequence was collected from a woman aged 25 to 39 in good health. This chain connects TRBV27 to TRBJ1-1, with 7 nucleotides matching TRBD1. The sequenced material came from naive CD4+ T cells sorted from blood. Specified subset: CD45RA+ positively selected. The CDR3 reads CASSLMSGGNTEAFF. The CDR3 DNA reads TGTGCCAGCAGTTTAATGTCAGGGGGGAACACTGAAGCTTTCTTT.